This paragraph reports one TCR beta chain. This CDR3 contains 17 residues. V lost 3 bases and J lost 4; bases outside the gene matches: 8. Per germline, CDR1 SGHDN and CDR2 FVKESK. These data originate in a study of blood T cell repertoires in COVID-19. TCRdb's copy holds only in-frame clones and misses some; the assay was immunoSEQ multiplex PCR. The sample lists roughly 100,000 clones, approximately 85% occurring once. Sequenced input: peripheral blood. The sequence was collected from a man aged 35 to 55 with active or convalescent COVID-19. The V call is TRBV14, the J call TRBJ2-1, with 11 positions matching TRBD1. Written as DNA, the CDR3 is TGTGCCAGCAGCCAGTGGATGGACAGGGGGCTGTACAATGAGCAGTTCTTC. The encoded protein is CASSQWMDRGLYNEQFF.